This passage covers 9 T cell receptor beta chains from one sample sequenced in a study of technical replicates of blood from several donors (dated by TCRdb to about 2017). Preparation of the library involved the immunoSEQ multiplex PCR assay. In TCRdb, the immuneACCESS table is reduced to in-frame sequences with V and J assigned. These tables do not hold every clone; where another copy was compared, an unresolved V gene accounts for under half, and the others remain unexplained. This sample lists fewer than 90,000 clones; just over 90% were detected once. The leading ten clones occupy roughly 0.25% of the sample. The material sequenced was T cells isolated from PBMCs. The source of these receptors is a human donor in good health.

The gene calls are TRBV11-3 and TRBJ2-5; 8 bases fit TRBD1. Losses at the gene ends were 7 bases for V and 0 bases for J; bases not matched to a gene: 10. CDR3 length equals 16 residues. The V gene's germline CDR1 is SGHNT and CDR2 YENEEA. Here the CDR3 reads CASIGSDRENQETQYF. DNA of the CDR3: TGTGCCAGCATAGGTTCGGACAGGGAGAACCAAGAGACCCAGTACTTC.

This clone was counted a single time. This CDR3 reads CASSSHNSPLHF. CDR3 nucleotide sequence: TGTGCCAGCAGCTCTCATAATTCACCCCTCCACTTT. J is TRBJ1-6 and V is TRBV27; D not certain. CDR3 length: 12 residues. V gave up 6 bases and J gave up 5 bases, with 5 bases separating them. CDR1 is MNHEY and CDR2 is SMNVEV in the germline V gene (reference sequence).

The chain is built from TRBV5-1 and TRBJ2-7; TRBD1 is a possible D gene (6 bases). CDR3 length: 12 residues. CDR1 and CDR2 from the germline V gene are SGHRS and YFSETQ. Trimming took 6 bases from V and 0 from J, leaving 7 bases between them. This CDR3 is CASTDSSYEQYF. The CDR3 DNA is TGCGCCAGCACGGACAGCTCCTACGAGCAGTACTTC. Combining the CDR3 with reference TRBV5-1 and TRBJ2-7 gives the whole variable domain KAGVTQTPRYLIKTRGQQVTLSCSPISGHRSVSWYQQTPGQGLQFLFEYFSETQRNKGNFPGRFSGRQFSNSRSEMNVSTLELGDSALYLCASTDSSYEQYFGPGTRLTVT.

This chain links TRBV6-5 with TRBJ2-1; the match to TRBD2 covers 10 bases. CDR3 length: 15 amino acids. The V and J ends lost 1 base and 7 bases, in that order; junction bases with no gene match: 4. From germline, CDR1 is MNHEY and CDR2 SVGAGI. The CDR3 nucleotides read TGTGCCAGCAGTTACTGGCTAGCGGGAGTGAATGAGCAGTTCTTC. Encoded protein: CASSYWLAGVNEQFF.

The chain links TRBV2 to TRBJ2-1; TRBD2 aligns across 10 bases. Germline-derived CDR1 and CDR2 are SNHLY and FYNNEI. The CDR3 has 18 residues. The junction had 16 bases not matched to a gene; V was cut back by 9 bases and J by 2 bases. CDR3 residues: CARDMDGNGLAAYNEQFF. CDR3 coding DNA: TGTGCCAGAGATATGGACGGGAATGGACTAGCGGCCTACAATGAGCAGTTCTTC.

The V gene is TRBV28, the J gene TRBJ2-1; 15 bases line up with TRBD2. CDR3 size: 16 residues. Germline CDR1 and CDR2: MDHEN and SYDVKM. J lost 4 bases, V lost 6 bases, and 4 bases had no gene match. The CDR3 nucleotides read TGTGCCAGCAGGGGACTAGCGGGGGGCTTGTACAATGAGCAGTTCTTC. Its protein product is CASRGLAGGLYNEQFF.

The CDR3 is CASSLGRDTSFTEAFF. Written as DNA, the CDR3 is TGCGCCAGCAGCTTGGGACGGGACACAAGTTTTACTGAAGCTTTCTTT. The chain links TRBV5-1 to TRBJ1-1, with D maybe TRBD1 (6 bases). The germline V gene has CDR1 SGHRS and CDR2 YFSETQ. There are 16 residues in the CDR3. The ends were cut back, 0 bases at V and 5 bases at J, with 17 bases in the middle. The variable domain in full, completed from reference TRBV5-1 and TRBJ1-1, reads KAGVTQTPRYLIKTRGQQVTLSCSPISGHRSVSWYQQTPGQGLQFLFEYFSETQRNKGNFPGRFSGRQFSNSRSEMNVSTLELGDSALYLCASSLGRDTSFTEAFFGQGTRLTVV.

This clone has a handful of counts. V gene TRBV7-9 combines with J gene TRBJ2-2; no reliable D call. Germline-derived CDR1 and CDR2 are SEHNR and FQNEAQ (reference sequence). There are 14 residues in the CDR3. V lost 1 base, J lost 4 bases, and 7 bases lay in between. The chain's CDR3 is CASSLGISTGELFF. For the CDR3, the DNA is TGTGCCAGCAGCTTAGGTATCTCCACCGGGGAGCTGTTTTTT.

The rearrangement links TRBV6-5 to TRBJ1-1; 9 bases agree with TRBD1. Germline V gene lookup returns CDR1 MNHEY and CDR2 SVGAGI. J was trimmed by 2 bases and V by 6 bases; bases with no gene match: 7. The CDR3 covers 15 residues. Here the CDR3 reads CASRRRQGVNTEAFF. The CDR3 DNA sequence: TGTGCCAGCAGGCGCCGACAGGGGGTTAACACTGAAGCTTTCTTT.